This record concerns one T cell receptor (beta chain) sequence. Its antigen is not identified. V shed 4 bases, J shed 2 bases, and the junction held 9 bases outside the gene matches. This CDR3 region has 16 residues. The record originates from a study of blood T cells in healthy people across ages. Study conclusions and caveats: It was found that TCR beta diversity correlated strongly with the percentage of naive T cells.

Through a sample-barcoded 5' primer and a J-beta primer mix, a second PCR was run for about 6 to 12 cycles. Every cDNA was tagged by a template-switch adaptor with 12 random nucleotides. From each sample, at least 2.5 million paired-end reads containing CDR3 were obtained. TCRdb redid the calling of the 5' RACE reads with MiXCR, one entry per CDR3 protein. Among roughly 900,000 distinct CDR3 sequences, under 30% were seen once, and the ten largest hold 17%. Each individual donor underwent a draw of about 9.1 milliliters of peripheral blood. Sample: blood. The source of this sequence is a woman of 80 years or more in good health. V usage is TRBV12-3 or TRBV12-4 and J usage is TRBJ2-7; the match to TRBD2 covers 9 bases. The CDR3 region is CASSSSGAAGPYEQYF. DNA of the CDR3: TGTGCCAGCAGTTCTAGCGGGGCAGCAGGGCCCTACGAGCAGTACTTC.